Sequencing of this T cell receptor (beta chain) was carried out in a study of OX40 agonist ivuxolimab in advanced cancers. Describing the broader study: Ivuxolimab was an agonistic, fully human IgG2 monoclonal antibody directed against OX40 (CD134), a costimulatory receptor. Intravenous ivuxolimab was administered to patients every 2 weeks at six dose levels: 0.01, 0.1, 0.3, 1.5, 3 and 10 mg/kg. Among the approximately 54 dose-escalation patients, about 20 had hepatocellular carcinoma, approximately 15 melanoma, 9 renal cell carcinoma and 9 head and neck cancer. The dose-escalation cohort was 82.7% male with a mean age of roughly 62 years, ranging from roughly 23 to 90. Prior anti-PD-1, anti-PD-L1 or anti-CTLA-4 therapy was permitted, and 30% to 45% of dose-escalation patients had received checkpoint inhibitors. Partial responses occurred in three dose-escalation patients: two with cutaneous melanoma and one with hepatocellular carcinoma. Peripheral TCRbeta sequencing was intended to test whether TCR sequence diversity was altered and clonal T-cell expansion was caused by ivuxolimab. The paper reports the monotherapy dose-escalation portion (N ≈ 50 patients) of the phase I ivuxolimab trial. The study at large found these results: At doses of 0.1 to 3.0 mg/kg, clonal expansion of both CD4+ and CD8+ blood T cells was observed from baseline to week 6. After ivuxolimab, CD8+ T cells had more expanded clones than CD4+ T cells on average. Partial responders in the 0.1-3.0 mg/kg groups had among the lowest normalized peripheral clonal expansion, especially among CD8+ T cells. Antigen specificity was not determined for the clonally expanded peripheral T cells. Low levels of normalized T-cell clonal expansion were also seen in some patients who did not respond.

Genomic DNA was extracted from sorted cells for sequencing of the TCRbeta CDR3 region. The immunoSEQ Assay was used to sequence the TCRbeta CDR3 regions. The source is immuneACCESS, and TCRdb retained only in-frame sequences with V and J called. Part of the clones is not carried over; for the studies checked, unresolved V genes explain less than half of this, and the remainder is unexplained. This sample lists around 37,000 clones; 65% to 90% were detected once. Around a fifth of the sample rests with the top ten. Worth noting for this clone: Its target antigen remains unknown. No per-base quality is available; no much larger clone lies one base away.

CDR3 length: 11 amino acids, cysteine to phenylalanine. Only CDR3 DNA remains: 33 bases, in frame from the first base. Via the germline V gene, CDR1 is SNHLY and CDR2 FYNNEI. V is shortened by 3 bases, J by 6 bases, and the region joining them spans 2 bases. Patients with autoimmune disease history or receiving systemic immunosuppression were excluded from the trial. In every dose cohort, peripheral blood was drawn for TCR sequencing at baseline, cycle 4 day 1, and cycle 7 day 1. The samples were drawn from a first-in-human, open-label, multicenter phase I dose-escalation trial of ivuxolimab. The trial enrolled adults with locally advanced or metastatic head and neck squamous cell, hepatocellular, melanoma or renal cell carcinoma. CD4+ and CD8+ T cells were sorted separately from peripheral blood before TCR sequencing.

This clonotype originated in an adult with an advanced solid tumor such as melanoma, head and neck, liver or kidney cancer. This receptor chain uses TRBV2 and TRBJ2-2, with the D gene too uncertain to name. This sample comprised CD4+ or CD8+ T cells sorted from blood, obtained in a trial of the OX40 agonist ivuxolimab. The CDR3: CASSESGELFF. The nucleotide sequence reads as follows: TGTGCCAGCAGTGAGTCCGGGGAGCTGTTTTTT. The entire variable domain, with the stretches around the CDR3 drawn from the reference TRBV2 and TRBJ2-2 proteins, is EPEVTQTPSHQVTQMGQEVILRCVPISNHLYFYWYRQILGQKVEFLVSFYNNEISEKSEIFDDQFSVERPDGSNFTLKIRSTKLEDSAMYFCASSESGELFFGEGSRLTVL.